This TCR beta chain was captured in a study of blood T cells in healthy people across ages. The CDR3 spans 13 residues. Germline loops: CDR1 MNHNS, CDR2 SASEGT. The V gene lost 3 bases and the J gene lost 5 bases, with 11 bases spanning the gap. A second PCR of roughly 6 to 12 cycles used a sample-barcoded 5' primer and a J-beta primer mix. TCRdb re-derived calls from the 5' RACE reads in MiXCR, one entry per CDR3 protein. The sample shows roughly 560,000 distinct CDR3 sequences, around 24% of them seen only once. This clonotype was recorded a few times. A further study also used this sample, focusing on T cells of mothers and their children.

The rearrangement links TRBV6-1 to TRBJ2-7, with D hard to call. This receptor was taken from a boy aged 5-17 years in good health. The specimen sequenced was blood. The CDR3 region has the DNA TGTGCCAGCAGTGAGCCGTGGGGTGACGAGCAGTACTTC. Amino acid sequence: CASSEPWGDEQYF.